This T cell receptor (beta chain) originates from a study of T cells in narcolepsy. Findings and caveats of the study: In some patient and control memory CD4+ samples, autoreactive clones were absent. HCRT-specific and TRIB2-specific autoreactive clonotypes appeared among same-patient CSF and blood CD4+ clonotypes.

Assay used: immunoSEQ multiplex PCR; TCRdb lists only in-frame clones, some missing. Among fewer than 15,000 clones, 85% to 90% were seen once, and the ten largest hold 1.7%. Germline V gives CDR1 MNHEY, CDR2 SVGAGI. V dropped 6 bases and J dropped 8 bases, with 22 bases sitting between them. There are 15 residues in the CDR3. Notes on this clone: Its cognate antigen is unknown.

This chain connects TRBV6-5 to TRBJ1-2, with a possible D match to TRBD1 (6 bases). What was sequenced was CD45RA- memory CD4+ T cells from PBMCs. This receptor was identified in a human donor with narcolepsy. The CDR3 loop reads CASRSYRVEFEGYTF. CDR3 nucleotide sequence: TGTGCCAGCAGGTCTTACAGGGTGGAGTTTGAAGGCTACACCTTC.